One and the same sample provided the 3 T cell receptor beta chains below, sequenced in a study of identical twins. TCRdb redid the calling of the 5' RACE reads with MiXCR, one entry per CDR3 protein. Seen here are about 810,000 distinct CDR3 sequences, approximately 13% observed once, and the top ten hold around 1.6%. This sample was shared with a second study, whose subject was yellow fever vaccine responses in identical twins.

Sample: PBMCs. These receptor sequences come from a woman aged 18-29 years in good health.

The chain uses TRBV7-9 and TRBJ1-4; the D gene is possibly TRBD1 (5 bases). Deletions cut 5 bases from V and 2 bases from J, with 15 bases between. This CDR3 has 16 amino acids. Germline CDR1 and CDR2: SEHNR and FQNEAQ (reference sequence). The CDR3 DNA follows: TGTGCCAGCAGCAAGACAGATTTGGCCACTAATGAAAAACTGTTTTTT. Translating gives CASSKTDLATNEKLFF.

The genes are TRBV6-1 and TRBJ2-5; 10 nucleotides align to TRBD2. The junction had 4 bases not matched to a gene; V was cut back by 5 bases and J by 1 base. The germline CDR1 and CDR2 sequences are MNHNS and SASEGT. The CDR3 runs 15 residues. CDR3 DNA sequence: TGTGCCAGCAGTCCGGGACTAGCGCCCCAAGAGACCCAGTACTTC. It specifies CASSPGLAPQETQYF.

The chain combines TRBV12-3 or TRBV12-4 with TRBJ1-1; D remains ambiguous. V was clipped by 4 bases and J by 2 bases, with 11 bases between them. The CDR3 is 14 amino acids. The CDR3 DNA reads TGTGCCAGCAGTTCCCATCTGGTAAACACTGAAGCTTTCTTT. Amino acids: CASSSHLVNTEAFF.